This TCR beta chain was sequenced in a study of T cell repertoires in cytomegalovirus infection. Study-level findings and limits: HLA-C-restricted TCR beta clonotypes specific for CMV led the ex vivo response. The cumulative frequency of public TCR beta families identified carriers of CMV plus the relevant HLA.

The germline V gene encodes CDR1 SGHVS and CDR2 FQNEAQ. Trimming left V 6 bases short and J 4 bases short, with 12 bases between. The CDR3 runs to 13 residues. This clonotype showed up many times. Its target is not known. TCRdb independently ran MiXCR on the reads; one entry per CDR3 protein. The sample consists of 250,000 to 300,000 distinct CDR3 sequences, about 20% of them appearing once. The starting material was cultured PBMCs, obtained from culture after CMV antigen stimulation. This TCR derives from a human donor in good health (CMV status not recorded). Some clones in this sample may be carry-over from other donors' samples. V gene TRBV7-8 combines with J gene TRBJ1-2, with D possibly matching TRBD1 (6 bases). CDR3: CASRQGAGYGYTF. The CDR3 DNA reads TGTGCCAGCAGACAGGGTGCGGGCTATGGCTACACCTTC. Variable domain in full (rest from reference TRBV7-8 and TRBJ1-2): GAGVSQSPRYKVAKRGQDVALRCDPISGHVSLFWYQQALGQGPEFLTYFQNEAQLDKSGLPSDRFFAERPEGSVSTLKIQRTQQEDSAVYLCASRQGAGYGYTFGSGTRLTVV.